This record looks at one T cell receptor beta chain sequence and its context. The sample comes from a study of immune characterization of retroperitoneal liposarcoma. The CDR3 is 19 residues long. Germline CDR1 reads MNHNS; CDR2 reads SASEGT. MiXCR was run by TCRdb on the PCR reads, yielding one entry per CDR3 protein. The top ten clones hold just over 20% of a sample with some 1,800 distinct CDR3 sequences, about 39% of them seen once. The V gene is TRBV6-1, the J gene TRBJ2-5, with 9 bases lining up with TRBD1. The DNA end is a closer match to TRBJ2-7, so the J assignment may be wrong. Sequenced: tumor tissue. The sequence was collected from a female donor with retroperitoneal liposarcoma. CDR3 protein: CASSPEEGQGVASSYEQYF. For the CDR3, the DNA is TGTGCCAGCAGTCCCGAAGAGGGACAGGGTGTAGCTTCCTCCTACGAGCAGTACTTC.